This paragraph reports one T cell receptor (beta chain). Original processing notes: Reference gene primer amplification gave estimated nucleated cell counts. Profiling relied on immunoSEQ multiplex PCR, and the TCRdb table lists in-frame clones only, not all of them. D and trimming were read from the DNA, whereas the V and J calls and clone size are those reported in that table. The sample holds 23,000 or so clones, around nine tenths seen once. This specimen belongs to a study of blood T cell repertoires in COVID-19. The overall study: PBMCs, B-cell-depleted T cells, or T cells were the source of the cDNA or gDNA that made up the material.

V lost 3 bases and J 5 bases, leaving 15 bases between the germline ends. The germline CDR1 and CDR2 sequences are KGHDR and SFDVKD. The CDR3 contains 15 residues. The chain couples TRBV24-1 to TRBJ2-5; perhaps TRBD1 as D (6 bases). Material for sequencing was peripheral blood. This receptor was identified in a man aged 50-59 years with active COVID-19. DNA of the CDR3: TGTGCCACCAGTGATACAGGGACCAGTAGGGAGACCCAGTACTTC. The encoded protein is CATSDTGTSRETQYF.